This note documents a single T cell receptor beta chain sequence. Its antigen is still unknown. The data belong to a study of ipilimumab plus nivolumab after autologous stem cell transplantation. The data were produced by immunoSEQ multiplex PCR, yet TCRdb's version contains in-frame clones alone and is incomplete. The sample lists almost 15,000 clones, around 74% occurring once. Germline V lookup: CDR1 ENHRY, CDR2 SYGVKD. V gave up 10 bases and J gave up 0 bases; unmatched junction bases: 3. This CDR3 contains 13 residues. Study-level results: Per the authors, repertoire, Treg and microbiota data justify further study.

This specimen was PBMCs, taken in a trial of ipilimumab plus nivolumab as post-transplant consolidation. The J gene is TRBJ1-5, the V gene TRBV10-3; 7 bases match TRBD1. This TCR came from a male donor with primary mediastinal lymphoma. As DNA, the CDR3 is TGTGCCACGGGACAGCTTAGCAATCAGCCCCAGCATTTT. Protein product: CATGQLSNQPQHF.